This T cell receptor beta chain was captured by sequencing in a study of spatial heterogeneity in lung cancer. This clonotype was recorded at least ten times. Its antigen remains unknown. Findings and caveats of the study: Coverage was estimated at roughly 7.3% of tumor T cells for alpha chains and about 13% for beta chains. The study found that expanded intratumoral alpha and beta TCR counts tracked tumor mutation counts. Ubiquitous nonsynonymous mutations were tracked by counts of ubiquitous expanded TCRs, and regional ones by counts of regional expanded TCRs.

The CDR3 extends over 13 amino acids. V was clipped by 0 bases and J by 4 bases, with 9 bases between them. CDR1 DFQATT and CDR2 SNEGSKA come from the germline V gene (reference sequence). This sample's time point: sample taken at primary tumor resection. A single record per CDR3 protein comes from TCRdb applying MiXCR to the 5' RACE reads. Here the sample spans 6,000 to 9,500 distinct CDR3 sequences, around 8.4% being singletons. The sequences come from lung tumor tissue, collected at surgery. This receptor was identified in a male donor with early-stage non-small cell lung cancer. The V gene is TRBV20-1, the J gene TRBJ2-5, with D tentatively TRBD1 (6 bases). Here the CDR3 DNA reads TGCAGTGCTAGAGATCCCAGGGGAGAGACCCAGTACTTC. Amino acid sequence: CSARDPRGETQYF.